This is a list of T cell receptor beta chains from one sample in a study of blood T cell repertoires in COVID-19. Using immunoSEQ multiplex PCR, the repertoire was profiled, and TCRdb retains in-frame clones only, with some absent. The table lists around 100,000 clones, about 87% of them singletons. The source material was peripheral blood. These receptors came from a human donor in a cohort sampled during active or convalescent COVID-19. Each CDR3 is given without its conserved first and last residue. Each record gives: CDR3 protein, V gene, J gene.

CDR3: ASSSPRVANYGYT
V: TRBV28
J: TRBJ1-2

CDR3: ASSPGQSSTDTQY
V: TRBV18
J: TRBJ2-3

CDR3: ASMGTVNSPLH
V: TRBV6-5
J: TRBJ1-6

CDR3: ASSLSTGTGPGGYT
V: TRBV28
J: TRBJ1-2

CDR3: ASSFLDGGEVYGYT
V: TRBV7-9
J: TRBJ1-2

CDR3: ASSDRRVLSSPLH
V: TRBV6-2/TRBV6-3
J: TRBJ1-6

CDR3: ASSGLVTGIYGYT
V: TRBV2
J: TRBJ1-2

CDR3: ASVGGLESPLH
V: TRBV6-5
J: TRBJ1-6

CDR3: ASSLGGLNTGELF
V: TRBV27
J: TRBJ2-2

CDR3: ASSSSGTATGELF
V: TRBV28
J: TRBJ2-2

CDR3: ASSLGMTSGGSHNEQF
V: TRBV7-6
J: TRBJ2-1

CDR3: ASSLYGATEAF
V: TRBV5-1
J: TRBJ1-1

CDR3: ASSGQPEPSNSPLH
V: TRBV9
J: TRBJ1-6

CDR3: ASSLRLAGFTDTQY
V: TRBV11-3
J: TRBJ2-3

CDR3: ASSFTGSSETQY
V: TRBV27
J: TRBJ2-5

CDR3: ASTNGGVRETQY
V: TRBV19
J: TRBJ2-5

CDR3: ATSAGGFSTDTQY
V: TRBV24-1
J: TRBJ2-3

CDR3: ASHRDRGKDTQY
V: TRBV6-7
J: TRBJ2-3

CDR3: ASSIASDNSPLH
V: TRBV19
J: TRBJ1-6

CDR3: ASSLEPLPTDTQY
V: TRBV11-2
J: TRBJ2-3